This T cell receptor (beta chain) was profiled in a study of cytomegalovirus exposure and HLA in healthy donors. Study-wide findings and caveats: Cytomegalovirus association was assigned to about 150 TCR beta chains.

Produced via immunoSEQ multiplex PCR; TCRdb's table is partial and in-frame only. The repertoire has about 160,000 clones, approximately 96% of them found once; the top ten carry under 0.9%. CDR3 length: 14 residues. The V gene lost 6 bases and the J gene lost 5 bases, with 16 bases spanning the gap. CDR1 and CDR2 (germline): SGHNT, YYREEE (reference sequence). In regard to this clone: Antigen: not known.

The chain has TRBV5-4 and TRBJ2-3, with a tentative D call TRBD2 (6 bases). The receptor was isolated from a woman younger than 35 in good health and CMV-seronegative. The sample consisted of PBMCs. The CDR3 DNA is TGTGCCAGCACAGGAGGACTAAGGGGAGATACGCAGTATTTT. Protein sequence: CASTGGLRGDTQYF.